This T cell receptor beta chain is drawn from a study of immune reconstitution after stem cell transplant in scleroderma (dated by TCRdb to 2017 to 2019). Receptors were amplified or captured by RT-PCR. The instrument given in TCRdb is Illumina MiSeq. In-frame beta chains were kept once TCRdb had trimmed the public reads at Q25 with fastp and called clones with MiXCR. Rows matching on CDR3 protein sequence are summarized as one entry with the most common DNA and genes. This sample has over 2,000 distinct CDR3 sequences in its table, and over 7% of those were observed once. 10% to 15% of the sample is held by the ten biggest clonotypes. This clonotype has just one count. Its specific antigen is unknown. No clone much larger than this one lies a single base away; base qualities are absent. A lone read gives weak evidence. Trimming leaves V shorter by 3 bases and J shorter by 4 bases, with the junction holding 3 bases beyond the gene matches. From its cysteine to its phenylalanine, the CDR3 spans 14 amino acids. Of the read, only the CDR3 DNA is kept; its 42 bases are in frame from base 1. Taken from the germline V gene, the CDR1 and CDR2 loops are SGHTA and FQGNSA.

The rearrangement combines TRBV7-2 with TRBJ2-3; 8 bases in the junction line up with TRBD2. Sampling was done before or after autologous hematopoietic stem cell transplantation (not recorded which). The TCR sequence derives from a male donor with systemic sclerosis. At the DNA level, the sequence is TGTGCCAGCAGCTTTGGACTAGCAGCAGATACGCAGTATTTT. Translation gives CASSFGLAADTQYF.